This passage covers 21 T cell receptor beta chains from one sample sequenced in a study of cytomegalovirus exposure and HLA in healthy donors. The study ran its PCR with 60 Vbeta and 13 Jbeta primers. Clones were sequenced by immunoSEQ multiplex PCR, and TCRdb holds only the in-frame ones, with some missing. The data hold 120,000 to 150,000 clones, with approximately 80% observed a single time. Sequenced material: PBMCs. Every receptor here comes from a woman aged 40 to 55 in good health and CMV-seronegative.

The gene calls are TRBV27 and TRBJ2-7, with 13 bases lining up with TRBD2. CDR1 is MNHEY, CDR2 SMNVEV, per germline (reference sequence). V was clipped by 5 bases and J by 3 bases; unmatched bases: 7. The CDR3 spans 16 residues. The CDR3 loop is CASSLWTSGSHYEQYF. The CDR3 DNA sequence: TGTGCCAGCAGTCTCTGGACTAGCGGGAGTCACTACGAGCAGTACTTC.

This rearrangement joins TRBV28 to TRBJ1-2; a weak D match, TRBD1 (5 bases). CDR3 length equals 13 residues. V was pared by 2 bases and J by 4 bases, with 8 bases between. From germline, CDR1 is MDHEN and CDR2 SYDVKM. The CDR3 is CASSLSRVYGYTF. The CDR3 nucleotides are TGTGCCAGCAGTTTAAGCAGGGTCTATGGCTACACCTTC.

In this sample, this clone turned up once. The rearrangement links TRBV2 to TRBJ2-3; tentatively, D is TRBD2 (5 bases). Looked up from germline, CDR1 is SNHLY and CDR2 is FYNNEI. This CDR3 has 15 residues. V lost 3 bases and J lost 0, with 10 bases in between. CDR3 sequence: CASSDRGPSTDTQYF. For the CDR3, the DNA is TGTGCCAGCAGTGATCGCGGGCCTAGCACAGATACGCAGTATTTT.

The chain carries TRBV11-3 and TRBJ2-7; D gene ambiguous. The length of the CDR3 is 12 residues. Deletions cut 2 bases from V and 5 bases from J, with 7 bases between. CDR1 SGHNT and CDR2 YENEEA come from the germline V gene. The CDR3 region has the DNA TGTGCCAGCAGCTTAAACACCGACGAGCAGTACTTC. It translates to CASSLNTDEQYF.

This rearrangement joins TRBV19 to TRBJ1-5, with D perhaps TRBD1 (5 bases). The CDR3 runs to 12 residues. V dropped 11 bases and J dropped 3 bases, with 11 bases sitting between them. Germline CDR1 and CDR2: LNHDA and SQIVND (reference sequence). CDR3 coding DNA: TGTGCCGGGGGACTGAACAATCAGCCCCAGCATTTT. Amino acid sequence: CAGGLNNQPQHF.

This clone was seen more than once but under ten times. The genes are TRBV5-6 and TRBJ1-5; D remains unclear. Trimming removed 1 base at V and 0 bases at J, with 8 bases between. Germline CDR1 and CDR2: SGHDT and YYEEEE. This CDR3 contains 15 residues. The CDR3 region is CASSLFPDSNQPQHF. The CDR3 DNA reads as TGTGCCAGCAGCTTGTTTCCAGATAGCAATCAGCCCCAGCATTTT.

The chain employs TRBV7-9 and TRBJ2-3; a possible D gene is TRBD1 (5 bases). CDR3 length: 15 amino acids. The V and J ends lost 5 bases and 2 bases respectively, with 14 bases between them. In germline, CDR1 is SEHNR, CDR2 FQNEAQ (reference sequence). The CDR3 DNA follows: TGTGCCAGCAGCCAAATAGCAGGGCCCACAGATACGCAGTATTTT. Its protein product is CASSQIAGPTDTQYF. The variable domain in full, completed from reference TRBV7-9 and TRBJ2-3, reads DTGVSQNPRHKITKRGQNVTFRCDPISEHNRLYWYRQTLGQGPEFLTYFQNEAQLEKSRLLSDRFSAERPKGSFSTLEIQRTEQGDSAMYLCASSQIAGPTDTQYFGPGTRLTVL.

V is TRBV7-2 and J is TRBJ2-7; perhaps TRBD2 as D (6 bases). This CDR3 comprises 15 residues. V lost 5 bases and J lost 0, with 14 bases in between. The germline gives CDR1 SGHTA, CDR2 FQGNSA. CDR3 sequence: CASSLLRGSSYEQYF. DNA of the CDR3: TGTGCCAGCAGCCTCTTGCGGGGCAGCTCCTACGAGCAGTACTTC.

Only a few counts were recorded for this clone. V is TRBV10-3 and J is TRBJ1-6, with 7 bases matching TRBD1. The CDR3 has 15 residues. CDR1 and CDR2 from the germline V gene are ENHRY and SYGVKD. V was pared by 3 bases and J by 9 bases, with 8 bases of the junction left unmatched. The CDR3 DNA follows: TGTGCCATCAGTGATAAGACAGGGCCTTCTTCACCCCTCCACTTT. This codes for CAISDKTGPSSPLHF.

The V gene is TRBV9, the J gene TRBJ2-7, with D tentatively TRBD1 (6 bases). The CDR3 sequence is 14 residues long. Germline V CDR1 and CDR2: SGDLS, YYNGEE. The V end was cut by 0 bases, the J end by 6 bases, with 13 bases between. Here the CDR3 reads CASSVDGQGGEQYF. The CDR3 DNA sequence: TGTGCCAGCAGCGTAGACGGACAAGGGGGCGAGCAGTACTTC.

This clone came up a few times. The rearrangement uses TRBV2 and TRBJ1-1, with 7 bases matching TRBD1. This CDR3 spans 14 amino acids. Trimming took 7 bases from V and 5 from J; bases not matched to a gene: 10. The V gene's germline CDR1 is SNHLY and CDR2 FYNNEI. In DNA, the CDR3 is TGTGCCAGCAATCAAAATGGACAGGCAACTGAAGCTTTCTTT. Translation gives CASNQNGQATEAFF. The full variable domain, rest sourced from reference TRBV2 and TRBJ1-1, is EPEVTQTPSHQVTQMGQEVILRCVPISNHLYFYWYRQILGQKVEFLVSFYNNEISEKSEIFDDQFSVERPDGSNFTLKIRSTKLEDSAMYFCASNQNGQATEAFFGQGTRLTVV.

This rearrangement joins TRBV15 to TRBJ1-5; no clear D gene. Deletions cut 2 bases from V and 6 bases from J, with 14 bases between. The CDR3 extends over 15 amino acids. Germline lookup yields CDR1 LNHNV and CDR2 YYDKDF (reference sequence). CDR3 amino acids: CATSRNGERGQPQHF. The CDR3 DNA sequence: TGTGCCACCAGCAGAAACGGCGAAAGAGGTCAGCCCCAGCATTTT. The complete variable domain, with remaining parts taken from reference TRBV15 and TRBJ1-5, reads DAMVIQNPRYQVTQFGKPVTLSCSQTLNHNVMYWYQQKSSQAPKLLFHYYDKDFNNEADTPDNFQSRRPNTSFCFLDIRSPGLGDTAMYLCATSRNGERGQPQHFGDGTRLSIL.

The V and J genes are TRBV7-3 and TRBJ2-3; the D gene is possibly TRBD2 (6 bases). Germline lookup yields CDR1 SGHTA and CDR2 FQGTGA. CDR3 length: 19 residues. Trimming shortened V by 4 bases and J by 0 bases, and 23 bases separated the two germline ends. The CDR3 protein is CASSSGGLAKSYSTDTQYF. The CDR3 nucleotides are TGTGCCAGCAGCTCCGGCGGGCTAGCGAAGTCCTATAGCACAGATACGCAGTATTTT.

V usage is TRBV5-1 and J usage is TRBJ1-1; perhaps TRBD1 as D (5 bases). Germline V gene sequence: CDR1 SGHRS, CDR2 YFSETQ. V was pared by 6 bases and J by 3 bases, with 15 bases between. The CDR3 loop spans 14 amino acids. The CDR3 reads CASTFGGGDTEAFF. DNA for the CDR3: TGCGCCAGCACCTTTGGAGGAGGGGACACTGAAGCTTTCTTT.

This sequence joins TRBV7-9 and TRBJ2-7; D perhaps matches TRBD1 (5 bases). V lost 2 bases and J lost 3, with 11 bases in between. Germline CDR1 SEHNR, CDR2 FQNEAQ (reference sequence). This CDR3 is built from 14 residues. CDR3: CASSLQGNIYEQYF. Written as DNA, the CDR3 is TGTGCCAGCAGCTTACAGGGAAACATCTACGAGCAGTACTTC.

The chain has TRBV4-1 and TRBJ2-1; 8 bases are a match to TRBD2. The V and J ends lost 4 bases and 5 bases, in that order; junction bases with no gene match: 10. Germline loops: CDR1 MGHRA, CDR2 YSYEKL. There are 16 residues in the CDR3. The CDR3 DNA is TGCGCCAGCAGCCTAAAGCGGGAGACCCAAAACAATGAGCAGTTCTTC. Its protein is CASSLKRETQNNEQFF.

This clone has a single count. CDR3 sequence reads: CASSQDLYGRDYEQYF. CDR3 sequence (DNA): TGCGCCAGCAGCCAAGATTTATATGGCAGGGACTACGAGCAGTACTTC. V is TRBV4-3 and J is TRBJ2-7; weak D call: TRBD1 (5 bases). In germline, CDR1 is LGHNA, CDR2 YSLEER. The ends were cut back, 0 bases at V and 3 bases at J, with 15 bases in the middle. The CDR3 is made up of 16 amino acids.

The J gene is TRBJ1-4, the V gene TRBV11-1, with 9 positions matching TRBD1. Trimming took 5 bases from V and 5 from J; bases not matched to a gene: 6. The CDR3 runs to 15 residues. The germline V gene encodes CDR1 SGHAT and CDR2 FQDESV (reference sequence). The CDR3 loop reads CASSAQGQGNEKLFF. CDR3 in DNA: TGTGCCAGCAGCGCGCAGGGACAGGGAAATGAAAAACTGTTTTTT.

V is TRBV5-1 and J is TRBJ1-2, with D possibly matching TRBD1 (6 bases). CDR1 and CDR2 (germline): SGHRS, YFSETQ. The germline V and J ends were trimmed by 2 bases and 2 bases, with 10 bases remaining between them. The CDR3 loop spans 14 amino acids. CDR3 protein: CASSFNTGNYGYTF. CDR3 nucleotide sequence: TGCGCCAGCAGCTTTAATACAGGGAACTATGGCTACACCTTC.

CDR3 region: CATRDTDNYGYTF. For the CDR3, the DNA is TGTGCCACCCGGGACACCGATAACTATGGCTACACCTTC. The V and J genes are TRBV6-5 and TRBJ1-2, with D perhaps matching TRBD1 (6 bases). V dropped 10 bases and J dropped 1 base, with 13 bases sitting between them. The CDR3 totals 13 residues. Germline V gene lookup returns CDR1 MNHEY and CDR2 SVGAGI.

This clone was recorded only once. The V call is TRBV9, the J call TRBJ2-3, with no clear D. The CDR3 runs 16 residues. The germline V and J ends were trimmed by 0 bases and 6 bases, with 17 bases remaining between them. The germline gives CDR1 SGDLS, CDR2 YYNGEE. This CDR3 is CASSVESLSLLDTQYF. The CDR3 region has the DNA TGTGCCAGCAGCGTAGAAAGTCTCTCTCTACTGGATACGCAGTATTTT.